The present TCR beta chain was sequenced within a study of blood T cell repertoires in COVID-19. Measured with immunoSEQ multiplex PCR; TCRdb has only the in-frame clones, and not every one. The table has around 180,000 clones, 65% to 85% seen once; the top ten hold about 18%. The CDR3 runs 14 residues. V was pared by 6 bases and J by 2 bases, with 10 bases between. Germline CDR1 is LNHDA and CDR2 is SQIVND (reference sequence). Input material: peripheral blood. The chain employs TRBV19 and TRBJ1-4; D is possibly TRBD1 (6 bases). This TCR came from a man between 60 and 75 years old with active or convalescent COVID-19. The CDR3: CASRQGSTNEKLFF. DNA of the CDR3: TGTGCCAGTAGACAGGGAAGTACTAATGAAAAACTGTTTTTT.